The rows below give T cell receptor beta chains drawn from one sample of a study of Graves' ophthalmopathy and Graves' hyperthyroidism. TCRdb fed the multiplex PCR reads into MiXCR, producing one record per CDR3 protein. The data hold hundreds of thousands of distinct CDR3 sequences, with roughly 40% observed a single time. The sample comprised peripheral blood. These receptors were taken from an adult man with Graves' ophthalmopathy. The CDR3 runs from the conserved cysteine through the conserved F or W. The D gene is left open where the match is weak. For some rows the clone size is stated as once, few or many, or as a class when expanded; others skip it.

clone size	D gene	V gene	J gene	CDR3 protein	CDR3 DNA
few	.	TRBV5-1	TRBJ2-7	CASSSQQGIYEQYF	TGCGCCAGCAGCTCCCAACAGGGAATCTACGAGCAGTACTTC
few	.	TRBV13	TRBJ1-1	CASSLGGREVVNTEAFF	TGTGCCAGCAGCTTAGGTGGCAGGGAAGTTGTTAACACTGAAGCTTTCTTT
many	TRBD1	TRBV24-1	TRBJ1-5	CATSDSAWDRDNQPQHF	TGTGCCACCAGTGATTCGGCATGGGACAGGGACAATCAGCCCCAGCATTTT
many	TRBD2	TRBV7-9	TRBJ2-5	CASSLLAGSVETQYF	TGTGCCAGCAGCTTACTAGCGGGGAGCGTAGAGACCCAGTACTTC
.	TRBD2	TRBV7-9	TRBJ2-2	CASSPRTSGALGELFF	TGTGCCAGCAGCCCAAGGACTAGCGGGGCCCTCGGGGAGCTGTTTTTT
.	.	TRBV2	TRBJ1-6	CASSDGTVNNSPLHF	TGTGCCAGCAGTGACGGGACGGTAAATAATTCACCCCTCCACTTT
few	TRBD2	TRBV9	TRBJ2-7	CASSRGPGLAGPRSYEQYF	TGTGCCAGCAGCCGCGGGCCGGGACTAGCGGGGCCGCGCTCCTACGAGCAGTACTTC
.	.	TRBV9	TRBJ1-2	CASSQGEGTLNNYGYTF	TGTGCCAGCAGCCAAGGGGAGGGGACCCTAAATAACTATGGCTACACCTTC
.	.	TRBV9	TRBJ1-6	CASSSGRLGNSPLHF	TGTGCCAGCTCATCGGGACGTCTAGGGAATTCACCCCTCCACTTT
.	.	TRBV29-1	TRBJ1-2	CSVGQGGRGYTF	TGCAGCGTTGGGCAAGGAGGTAGGGGCTACACCTTC
.	.	TRBV7-8	TRBJ1-3	CASSLLLSSGNTIYF	TGTGCCAGCAGCTTGCTGCTTTCTTCTGGAAACACCATATATTTT
.	TRBD1	TRBV10-3	TRBJ2-7	CAISESIRDRGYEQYF	TGTGCCATCAGTGAGTCGATTCGAGACAGGGGCTACGAGCAGTACTTC
many	.	TRBV5-5	TRBJ2-7	CASSLDRLSYEQYF	TGTGCCAGCAGCTTGGACAGGCTATCCTACGAGCAGTACTTC
.	.	TRBV25-1	TRBJ1-6	CASSLLSRGTLHF	TGTGCCAGCAGCCTATTATCCAGGGGAACCCTCCACTTT
few	.	TRBV12-3/TRBV12-4	TRBJ1-1	CASSLLVGGTEAFF	TGTGCCAGCAGTTTACTGGTCGGGGGGACTGAAGCTTTCTTT
.	TRBD2	TRBV19	TRBJ2-7	CASSLGLAGITSYEQYF	TGTGCCAGCAGCTTGGGACTAGCGGGGATTACCTCCTACGAGCAGTACTTC
.	.	TRBV7-9	TRBJ1-4	CASSLPGNQPYEKLFF	TGTGCCAGCAGCCTACCCGGGAACCAACCATATGAAAAACTGTTTTTT
.	TRBD1	TRBV29-1	TRBJ1-1	CSAVGQGATEAFF	TGCAGCGCTGTGGGACAGGGGGCCACTGAAGCTTTCTTT
few	TRBD1	TRBV7-2	TRBJ2-2	CASTLTGSNTGELFF	TGTGCCAGCACCTTGACAGGGTCGAACACCGGGGAGCTGTTTTTT
many	.	TRBV20-1	TRBJ1-1	CSAAPSPNTEAFF	TGCAGTGCTGCCCCCAGCCCGAACACTGAAGCTTTCTTT
.	.	TRBV3-1	TRBJ1-2	CASSQDSGIYYGYTF	TGTGCCAGCAGCCAAGACAGCGGTATTTACTATGGCTACACCTTC
few	.	TRBV7-8	TRBJ2-7	CASSLMGGGYEQYF	TGTGCCAGCAGCTTAATGGGAGGAGGCTACGAGCAGTACTTC
.	.	TRBV7-6	TRBJ1-2	CASSLFAPDSNYGYTF	TGTGCCAGCAGTTTGTTCGCCCCAGATTCTAACTATGGCTACACCTTC